This TCR beta chain is from a study of a mutant IDH1 vaccine in newly diagnosed glioma. The wider study: Before enrollment, the patients had been treated with radiotherapy alone, temozolomide alone, or both together. Most of them had received both.

CDR3 size: 15 residues. V was shortened by 6 bases and J by 7 bases, with 22 bases between the two germline ends. The germline gives CDR1 LNHDA, CDR2 SQIVND (reference sequence). The data were produced by immunoSEQ multiplex PCR, yet TCRdb's version contains in-frame clones alone and is incomplete. The data show 30,000 to 40,000 clones, approximately 82% seen once. Only a few counts were recorded for this clone. The antigen is undetermined. Time point defined: week 35, safety follow-up. In every dose of vaccine, 300 ug of mutant IDH1 20-mer peptide was given alongside topical imiquimod. The sequencing here drew on PBMCs, taken from a glioma patient whose treatment included an IDH1 peptide vaccine. This chain connects TRBV19 to TRBJ2-7; a weak D match, TRBD1 (6 bases). The sequence was collected from a woman aged 18-29 years with glioma. The CDR3 sequence is CASSGEGDRRGEQYF. The CDR3 bases are TGTGCCAGTAGCGGAGAGGGTGATCGAAGGGGGGAGCAGTACTTC.